The TCR beta chain described here comes from a study of Ad26.COV2.S vaccination and SARS-CoV-2 variants. The V and J ends lost 4 bases and 6 bases respectively, with 12 bases between them. Germline values: CDR1 ENHRY, CDR2 SYGVKD. CDR3 length equals 13 residues. This clone was detected once. Treatment noted: 19 received Ad26.COV2.S at low or high dose, single or two shots; several received placebo; per-sample allocation not given. Sampling was done on day 63 after the first vaccine or placebo injection. Generated by immunoSEQ multiplex PCR, the TCRdb table keeps only in-frame clones and is missing some. The sample holds some 390,000 clones; 80% to 90% are singletons and the top ten take roughly 3%.

This TCR was recovered from a person between 18 and 60 years old who received the Ad26.COV2.S COVID-19 vaccine or a placebo. This chain links TRBV10-3 with TRBJ1-1; D is uncertain. Sample: peripheral blood, taken in a trial of Ad26.COV2.S vaccine versus placebo. The CDR3 reads CAISGNLSPEAFF. DNA of the CDR3: TGTGCCATCAGTGGAAACTTGAGCCCTGAAGCTTTCTTT.